This T cell receptor beta chain was profiled in a study of Graves' ophthalmopathy and Graves' hyperthyroidism. Study-level findings and limits: Thyroid clonotypes that were expanded above 0.001 frequency mostly also appeared in blood.

Of note for this clonotype: Its antigen remains unidentified.

The sequenced template was RNA, covering the TCR beta CDR3 region. In the first round, RT-PCR was carried out with HTBI primers, and a multiplex PCR formed the second round. MiXCR was run by TCRdb on the multiplex PCR reads, yielding one entry per CDR3 protein. The top ten clones hold around 10% of a sample with more than 1,000,000 distinct CDR3 sequences, roughly 35% of them seen once. Patients with other autoimmune diseases, uncontrolled infections, pregnancy or lactation were excluded. The sequencing input was peripheral blood or thyroid tissue (not recorded which). The receptor was derived from an adult man with Graves' hyperthyroidism.

The CDR3 spells CSGLHQETQYF. The CDR3, as DNA: TGCAGCGGACTCCACCAAGAGACCCAGTACTTC. The rearrangement links TRBV29-1 to TRBJ2-5, with no clear D. This CDR3 contains 11 residues. V was pared by 7 bases and J by 0 bases, with 6 bases between. CDR1 and CDR2 from the germline V gene are SQVTM and ANQGSEA.